Listed below are T cell receptor beta chains from one sample, sequenced in a study of blood T cell repertoires in COVID-19. Profiled with immunoSEQ multiplex PCR; TCRdb holds only in-frame clones, not every one. This table has about 110,000 clones, around 84% appearing once. The sequencing input was peripheral blood. Source of these receptors: a woman aged 80 or older with active or convalescent COVID-19. Each CDR3 is given with its conserved first and last residue. Clone size is shown for a subset of rows, as once, few, many or a class of expanded clone.

cdr3_length	clone_size	v_call	cdr3_aa
14	.	TRBV2	CASSTGTVSYEQYF
15	.	TRBV7-9	CASKGGTGAWVEAFF
18	.	TRBV11-2	CASTLPRSGSPRDNEQFF
15	.	TRBV5-1	CASSLSLAGNNEQFF
11	few	TRBV19	CASSDRDEQYF
13	.	TRBV12-3/TRBV12-4	CASSRSTEDTQYF
14	.	TRBV11-2	CASSRTGEDTEAFF
14	.	TRBV5-4	CASSLLAPNNEQFF
17	.	TRBV18	CASSPKTSGRPSNEQFF
15	.	TRBV28	CASSPSRDRPYGYTF
15	.	TRBV11-2	CASSLSAGSSYEQYF
15	few	TRBV2	CASSGEGRSYNEQFF
15	.	TRBV5-6	CASSLPYRVGLGYTF
18	.	TRBV18	CASSPRPPGQGATDTQYF
13	.	TRBV19	CASSIRVDTEAFF
13	.	TRBV5-5	CASSLGQNSPLHF
16	.	TRBV30	CAWSAPGLRAFYEQYF
14	.	TRBV5-1	CASSLQGRNTEAFF
14	.	TRBV10-3	CAISEELPQETQYF
13	.	TRBV5-6	CASSAGRVWGYTF
16	.	TRBV7-6	CASSLWTGGMNTEAFF
15	.	TRBV19	CASSQDRGRREKLFF
12	.	TRBV11-3	CASSNSGTGLFF
17	.	TRBV7-9	CASSAGQGAAGNSPLHF
16	once	TRBV5-8	CASSSGLAGVRETQYF
13	medium-sized	TRBV19	CASSFSSHQPQHF
14	.	TRBV19	CASNENDMNTEAFF
13	.	TRBV11-3	CASSSRQADTQYF
16	.	TRBV18	CASSPGTGGVDQPQHF
14	.	TRBV7-3	CASSAGQGPYEQYF
15	few	TRBV10-3	CAISESGSGMREQYF
15	once	TRBV19	CASSIFGQGTYEQYF
17	.	TRBV6-1	CASSELSGSSSYNEQFF
17	.	TRBV4-1	CASSQDRRHLHTDTQYF
13	.	TRBV5-6	CASVGQGSYEQYF
15	few	TRBV7-9	CASGLTTGMTDTQYF
14	.	TRBV15	CATSYPDRGEKLFF
15	once	TRBV9	CASSARGDPTYEQYF
18	.	TRBV5-6	CASSLRGLAVTNTGELFF
16	.	TRBV4-1	CASSLNRGGGDEKLFF
17	.	TRBV28	CASSLLTMTGSTDTQYF